This T cell receptor beta chain was retrieved from a study of T-cell memory formation after mild COVID-19. About the research overall: For the most part, TCR clusters were specific to one donor.

The 5'RACE method, run with constant-segment primers, produced TCR alpha and TCR beta cDNA libraries (carrying sample barcodes and UMIs). Using its own MiXCR run on the 5' RACE reads, TCRdb lists one record per CDR3 protein. The sample lists 550,000 to 600,000 distinct CDR3 sequences; 15% to 20% were seen once. As regards this clonotype: Its specificity is unknown.

Study conclusions and caveats: SARS-CoV-2 specificity was not confirmed for second-wave clones peaking on day 37. CD4+ contracting clones lay mainly in CM and EM, CD8+ ones in EMRA.

This CDR3 has 13 amino acids. Trimming removed 10 bases at V and 7 bases at J, with 17 bases between. The sequencing input was PBMCs or a T cell subset sorted from them (not recorded which). V is TRBV12-3 or TRBV12-4 and J is TRBJ2-1; TRBD1 is a possible D gene (5 bases). The source is an adult woman who had mild COVID-19 (a few samples of this study predate the infection). Cell type and time point are not known. CDR3 DNA: TGTGCCACTGGACAAAATAGTGGGAATGAGCAGTTCTTC. Its translation: CATGQNSGNEQFF.